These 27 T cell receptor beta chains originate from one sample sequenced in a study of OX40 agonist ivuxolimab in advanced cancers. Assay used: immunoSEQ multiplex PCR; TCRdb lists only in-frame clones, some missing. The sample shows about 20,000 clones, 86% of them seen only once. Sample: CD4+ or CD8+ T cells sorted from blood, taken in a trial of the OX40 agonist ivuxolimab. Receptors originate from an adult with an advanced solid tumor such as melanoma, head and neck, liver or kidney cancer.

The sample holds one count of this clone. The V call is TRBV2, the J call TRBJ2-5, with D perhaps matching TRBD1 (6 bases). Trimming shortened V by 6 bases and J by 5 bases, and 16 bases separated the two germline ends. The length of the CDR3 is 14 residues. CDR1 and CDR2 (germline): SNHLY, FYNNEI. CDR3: CASRDRPGKETQYF. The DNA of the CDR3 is TGTGCCAGCAGGGACAGACCGGGAAAGGAGACCCAGTACTTC.

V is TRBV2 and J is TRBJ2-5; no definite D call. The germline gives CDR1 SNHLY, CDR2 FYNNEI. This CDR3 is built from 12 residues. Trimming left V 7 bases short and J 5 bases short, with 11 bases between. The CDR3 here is CASTIAGETQYF. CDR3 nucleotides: TGTGCCAGCACTATAGCTGGGGAGACCCAGTACTTC.

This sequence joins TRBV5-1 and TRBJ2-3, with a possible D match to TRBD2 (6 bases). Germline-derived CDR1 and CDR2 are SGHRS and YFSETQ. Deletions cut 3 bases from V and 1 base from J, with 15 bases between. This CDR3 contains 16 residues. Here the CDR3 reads CASSSDSGFGTDTQYF. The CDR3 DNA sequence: TGCGCCAGCAGCTCCGATAGCGGTTTCGGCACAGATACGCAGTATTTT.

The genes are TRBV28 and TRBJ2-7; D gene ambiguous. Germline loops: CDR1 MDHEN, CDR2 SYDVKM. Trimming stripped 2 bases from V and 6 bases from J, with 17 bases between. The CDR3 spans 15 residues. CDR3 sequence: CASSLIVTPGLEQYF. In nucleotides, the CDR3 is TGTGCCAGCAGTTTAATTGTTACCCCCGGTCTCGAGCAGTACTTC.

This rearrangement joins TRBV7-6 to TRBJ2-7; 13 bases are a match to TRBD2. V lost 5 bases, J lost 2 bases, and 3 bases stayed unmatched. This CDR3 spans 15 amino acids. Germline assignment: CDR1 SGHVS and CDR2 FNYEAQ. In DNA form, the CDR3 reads TGTGCCAGCAGCGCCGGGACTAGCGGGACCTACGAGCAGTACTTC. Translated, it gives CASSAGTSGTYEQYF.

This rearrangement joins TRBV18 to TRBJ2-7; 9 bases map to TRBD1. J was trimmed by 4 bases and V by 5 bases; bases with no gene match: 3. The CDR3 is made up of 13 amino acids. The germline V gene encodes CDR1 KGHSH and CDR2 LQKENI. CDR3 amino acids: CASSAGTGYEQYF. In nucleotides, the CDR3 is TGTGCCAGCTCAGCCGGGACAGGGTACGAGCAGTACTTC. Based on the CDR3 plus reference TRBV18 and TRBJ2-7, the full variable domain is NAGVMQNPRHLVRRRGQEARLRCSPMKGHSHVYWYRQLPEEGLKFMVYLQKENIIDESGMPKERFSAEFPKEGPSILRIQQVVRGDSAAYFCASSAGTGYEQYFGPGTRLTVT.

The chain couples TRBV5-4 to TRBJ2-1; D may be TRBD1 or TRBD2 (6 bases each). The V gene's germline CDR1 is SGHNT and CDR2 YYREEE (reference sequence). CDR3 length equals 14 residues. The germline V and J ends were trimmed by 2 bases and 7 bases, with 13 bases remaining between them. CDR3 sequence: CASSLSLGGNEQFF. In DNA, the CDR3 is TGTGCCAGCAGCTTAAGCCTAGGGGGGAATGAGCAGTTCTTC. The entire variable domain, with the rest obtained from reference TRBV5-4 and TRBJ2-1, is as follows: ETGVTQSPTHLIKTRGQQVTLRCSSQSGHNTVSWYQQALGQGPQFIFQYYREEENGRGNFPPRFSGLQFPNYSSELNVNALELDDSALYLCASSLSLGGNEQFFGPGTRLTVL.

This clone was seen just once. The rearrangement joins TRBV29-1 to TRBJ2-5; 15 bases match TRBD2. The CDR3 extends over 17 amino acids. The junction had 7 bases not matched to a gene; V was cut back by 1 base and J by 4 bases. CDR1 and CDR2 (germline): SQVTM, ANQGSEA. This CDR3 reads CSVEGPEGLAGGETQYF. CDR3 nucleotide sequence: TGCAGCGTTGAAGGGCCCGAGGGACTAGCGGGAGGAGAGACCCAGTACTTC.

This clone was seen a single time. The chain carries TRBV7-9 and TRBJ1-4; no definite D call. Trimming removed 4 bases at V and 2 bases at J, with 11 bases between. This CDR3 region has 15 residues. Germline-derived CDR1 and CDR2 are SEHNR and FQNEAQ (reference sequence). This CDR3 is CASSSWTPTNEKLFF. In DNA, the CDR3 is TGTGCCAGCAGCTCGTGGACGCCGACTAATGAAAAACTGTTTTTT.

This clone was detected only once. CDR3 sequence: CASSLLGERYEQYF. DNA for the CDR3: TGCGCCAGCAGCTTGCTGGGGGAGCGGTACGAGCAGTACTTC. The V call is TRBV5-1, the J call TRBJ2-7; D could derive from TRBD1 or TRBD2 (5 bases each). Germline-derived CDR1 and CDR2 are SGHRS and YFSETQ. The CDR3 spans 14 residues. Trimming took 1 base from V and 4 from J, leaving 12 bases between them.

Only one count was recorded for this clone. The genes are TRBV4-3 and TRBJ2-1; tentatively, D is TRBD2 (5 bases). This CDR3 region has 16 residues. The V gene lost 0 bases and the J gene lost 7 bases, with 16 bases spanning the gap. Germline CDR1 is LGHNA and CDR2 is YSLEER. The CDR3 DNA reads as TGCGCCAGCAGCCAAGAAAATTGGCTAGCAGGAAATGAGCAGTTCTTC. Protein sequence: CASSQENWLAGNEQFF.

This CDR3 is CASSSRAELGYTF. In DNA, the CDR3 is TGTGCCAGCAGCTCAAGAGCCGAGCTTGGCTACACCTTC. The chain couples TRBV7-2 to TRBJ1-2; D unclear. Trimming stripped 4 bases from V and 7 bases from J, with 13 bases between. CDR1 SGHTA and CDR2 FQGNSA come from the germline V gene. There are 13 residues in the CDR3. Variable domain in full (rest from reference TRBV7-2 and TRBJ1-2): GAGVSQSPSNKVTEKGKDVELRCDPISGHTALYWYRQSLGQGLEFLIYFQGNSAPDKSGLPSDRFSAERTGGSVSTLTIQRTQQEDSAVYLCASSSRAELGYTFGSGTRLTVV.

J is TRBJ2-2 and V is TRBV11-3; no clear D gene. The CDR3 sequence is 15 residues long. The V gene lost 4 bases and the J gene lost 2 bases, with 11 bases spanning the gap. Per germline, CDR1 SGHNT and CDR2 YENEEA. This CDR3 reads CASSSFFSNTGELFF. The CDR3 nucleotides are TGTGCCAGCAGCTCTTTCTTCAGTAACACCGGGGAGCTGTTTTTT.

CDR3 protein: CASSLETGGGSQYF. The CDR3 nucleotides are TGTGCCAGCAGCTTAGAGACCGGAGGGGGGAGCCAGTACTTC. The gene calls are TRBV7-2 and TRBJ2-5; D tentatively reads TRBD1 or TRBD2 (6 bases each). Per the germline V gene, CDR1 is SGHTA and CDR2 is FQGNSA. The CDR3 is 14 residues long. Trimming shortened V by 1 base and J by 10 bases, and 16 bases separated the two germline ends.

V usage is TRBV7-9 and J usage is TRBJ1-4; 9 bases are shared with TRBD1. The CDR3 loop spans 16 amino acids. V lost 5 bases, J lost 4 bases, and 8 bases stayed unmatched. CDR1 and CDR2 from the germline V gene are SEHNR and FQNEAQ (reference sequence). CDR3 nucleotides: TGTGCCAGCAGCCTAACAGGGGGCATTAGTAATGAAAAACTGTTTTTT. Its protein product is CASSLTGGISNEKLFF. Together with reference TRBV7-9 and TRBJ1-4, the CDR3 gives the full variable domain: DTGVSQNPRHKITKRGQNVTFRCDPISEHNRLYWYRQTLGQGPEFLTYFQNEAQLEKSRLLSDRFSAERPKGSFSTLEIQRTEQGDSAMYLCASSLTGGISNEKLFFGSGTQLSVL.

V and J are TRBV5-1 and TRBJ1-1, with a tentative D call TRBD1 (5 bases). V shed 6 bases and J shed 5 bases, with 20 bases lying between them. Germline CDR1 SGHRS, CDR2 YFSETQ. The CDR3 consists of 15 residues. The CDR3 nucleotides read TGCGCCAGCACCTGGGAGGCGGGTTGGACAACTGAAGCTTTCTTT. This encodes CASTWEAGWTTEAFF.

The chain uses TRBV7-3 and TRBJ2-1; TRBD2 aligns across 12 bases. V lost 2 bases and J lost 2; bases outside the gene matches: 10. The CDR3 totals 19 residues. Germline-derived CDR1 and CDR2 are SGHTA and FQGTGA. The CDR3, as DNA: TGTGCCAGCAGCTTATCTTTTTCTAGCGGGAGGGGCCCCTACAATGAGCAGTTCTTC. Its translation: CASSLSFSSGRGPYNEQFF.

CDR3 coding DNA: TGCGCCAGCAGCCAAGAGGCGGCTAGCGGGGGGAGGGAGACCCAGTACTTC. It specifies CASSQEAASGGRETQYF. The chain carries TRBV4-1 and TRBJ2-5; 11 nucleotides match TRBD2. In germline, CDR1 is MGHRA, CDR2 YSYEKL. Trimming cost V 0 bases and J 5 bases; bases outside gene matches: 8. The CDR3 loop spans 17 amino acids.

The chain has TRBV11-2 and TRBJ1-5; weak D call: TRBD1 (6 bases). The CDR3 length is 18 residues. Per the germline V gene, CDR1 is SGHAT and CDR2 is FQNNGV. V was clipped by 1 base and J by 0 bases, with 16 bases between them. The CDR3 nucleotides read TGTGCCAGCAGCTTAGCCGGCAGGGGACAATATAGCAATCAGCCCCAGCATTTT. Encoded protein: CASSLAGRGQYSNQPQHF.

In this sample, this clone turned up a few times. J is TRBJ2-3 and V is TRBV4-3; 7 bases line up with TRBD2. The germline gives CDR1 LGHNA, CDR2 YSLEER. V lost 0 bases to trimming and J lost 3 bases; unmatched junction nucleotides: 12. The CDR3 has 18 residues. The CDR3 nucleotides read TGCGCCAGCAGCCAAGATGGGAGTGCGGGAGTGGTAACAGATACGCAGTATTTT. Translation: CASSQDGSAGVVTDTQYF.

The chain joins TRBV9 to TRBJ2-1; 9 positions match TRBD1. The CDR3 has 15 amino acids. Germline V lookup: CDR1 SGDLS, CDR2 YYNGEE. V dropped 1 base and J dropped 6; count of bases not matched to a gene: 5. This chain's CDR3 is CASSVTGQGINEQFF. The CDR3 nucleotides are TGTGCCAGCAGCGTAACTGGACAGGGGATCAATGAGCAGTTCTTC.

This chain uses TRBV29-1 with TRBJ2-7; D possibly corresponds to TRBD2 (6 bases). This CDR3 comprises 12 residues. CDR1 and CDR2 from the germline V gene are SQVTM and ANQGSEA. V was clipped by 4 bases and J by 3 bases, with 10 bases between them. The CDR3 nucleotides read TGCAGCGTTGCCGGGGGTCTCTACGAGCAGTACTTC. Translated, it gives CSVAGGLYEQYF.

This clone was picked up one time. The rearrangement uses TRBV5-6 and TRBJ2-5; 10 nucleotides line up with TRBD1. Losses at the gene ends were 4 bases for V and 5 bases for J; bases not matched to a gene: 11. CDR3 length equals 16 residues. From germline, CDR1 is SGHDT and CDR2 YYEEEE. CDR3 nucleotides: TGTGCCAGCAGCGGAACTAGCCGGGACAGGGGTGAGACCCAGTACTTC. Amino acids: CASSGTSRDRGETQYF.

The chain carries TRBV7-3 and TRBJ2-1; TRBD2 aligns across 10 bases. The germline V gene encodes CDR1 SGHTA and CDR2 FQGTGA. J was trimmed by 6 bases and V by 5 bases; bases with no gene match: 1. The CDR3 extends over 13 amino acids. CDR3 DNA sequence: TGTGCCAGCAGCCGGACTAGCGGCAATGAGCAGTTCTTC. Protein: CASSRTSGNEQFF. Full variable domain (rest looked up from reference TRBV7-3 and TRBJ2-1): GAGVSQTPSNKVTEKGKYVELRCDPISGHTALYWYRQSLGQGPEFLIYFQGTGAADDSGLPNDRFFAVRPEGSVSTLKIQRTERGDSAVYLCASSRTSGNEQFFGPGTRLTVL.

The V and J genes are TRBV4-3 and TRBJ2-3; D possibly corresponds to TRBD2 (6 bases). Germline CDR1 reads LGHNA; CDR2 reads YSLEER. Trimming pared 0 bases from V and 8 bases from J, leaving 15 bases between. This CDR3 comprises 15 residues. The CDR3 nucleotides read TGCGCCAGCAGCCAAGATATACGGGGGACCATTACGCAGTATTTT. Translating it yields CASSQDIRGTITQYF.

The CDR3 region has the DNA TGTGCCAGCAGCTTAACGCCTAGCGGGAAATCAGTTGAGCAGTTCTTC. This sequence encodes CASSLTPSGKSVEQFF. The chain joins TRBV7-3 to TRBJ2-1, with 9 bases matching TRBD2. From germline, CDR1 is SGHTA and CDR2 FQGTGA. V shed 0 bases and J 9 bases; nucleotides not matched to a gene: 9. The CDR3 is 16 residues long.

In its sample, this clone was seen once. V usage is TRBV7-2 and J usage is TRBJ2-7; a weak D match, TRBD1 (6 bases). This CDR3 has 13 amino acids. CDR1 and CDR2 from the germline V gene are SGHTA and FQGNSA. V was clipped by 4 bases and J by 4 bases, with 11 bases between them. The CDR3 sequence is CASSYGQTYEQYF. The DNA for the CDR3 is TGTGCCAGCAGCTACGGACAGACTTACGAGCAGTACTTC.